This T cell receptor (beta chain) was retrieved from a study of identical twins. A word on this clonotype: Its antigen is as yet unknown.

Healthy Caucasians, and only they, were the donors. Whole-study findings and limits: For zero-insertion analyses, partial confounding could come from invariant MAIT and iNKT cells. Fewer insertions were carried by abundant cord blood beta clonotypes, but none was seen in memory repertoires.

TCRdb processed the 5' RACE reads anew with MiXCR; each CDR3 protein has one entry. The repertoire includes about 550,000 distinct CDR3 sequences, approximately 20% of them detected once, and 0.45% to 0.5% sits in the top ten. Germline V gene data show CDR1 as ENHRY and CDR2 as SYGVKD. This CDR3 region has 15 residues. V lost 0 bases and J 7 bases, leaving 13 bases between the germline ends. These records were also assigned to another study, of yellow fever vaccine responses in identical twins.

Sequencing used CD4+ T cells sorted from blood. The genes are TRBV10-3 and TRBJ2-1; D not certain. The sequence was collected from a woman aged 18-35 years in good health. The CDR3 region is CAISESTDFLNEQFF. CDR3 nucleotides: TGTGCCATCAGTGAGTCGACCGACTTCTTAAATGAGCAGTTCTTC.